Listed below are T cell receptor beta chains from one sample, sequenced in a study of CD8+ T cells in alopecia areata. The method was immunoSEQ multiplex PCR; TCRdb's version includes in-frame clones alone and lacks a portion of them. The data contain approximately 160,000 clones, 60% of them singletons. This material consisted of CD4+ T cells sorted from blood, taken at week 24, from a patient treated with tofacitinib. The receptors shown here come from a human donor with alopecia areata. Both conserved end residues are part of each CDR3. Each record gives: J gene, V gene, D gene, CDR3 protein. A D gene is named only where the DNA matches it firmly.

J: TRBJ1-2
V: TRBV5-6
D: NA
CDR3: CASSLPGVGYTF

J: TRBJ1-5
V: TRBV27
D: NA
CDR3: CASRQGAVYQPQHF

J: TRBJ2-2
V: TRBV11-3
D: TRBD1
CDR3: CASSIDRGTGELFF

J: TRBJ1-6
V: TRBV27
D: NA
CDR3: CASSLQSSYNSPLHF

J: TRBJ2-2
V: TRBV29-1
D: TRBD1
CDR3: CSGGGTGGNTGELFF

J: TRBJ2-7
V: TRBV29-1
D: TRBD2
CDR3: CSVEVVARTYDSGTSGFYEQYF

J: TRBJ1-2
V: TRBV6-1
D: TRBD1
CDR3: CASSEIPRTGISYGYTF

J: TRBJ1-1
V: TRBV29-1
D: NA
CDR3: CSVDGRVNTEAFF

J: TRBJ1-2
V: TRBV4-2
D: NA
CDR3: CASSLTGQPVYGYTF

J: TRBJ1-2
V: TRBV7-8
D: TRBD1
CDR3: CASSIGTGNYGYTF

J: TRBJ2-6
V: TRBV4-1
D: NA
CDR3: CASSQDRGSGANVLTF

J: TRBJ2-5
V: TRBV7-6
D: NA
CDR3: CASSLAGPAQYF

J: TRBJ2-3
V: TRBV25-1
D: TRBD2
CDR3: CASSELGTKQYF

J: TRBJ1-4
V: TRBV18
D: NA
CDR3: CASSRSPATNEKLFF

J: TRBJ2-5
V: TRBV29-1
D: NA
CDR3: CSAHTRGGGGFETQYF

J: TRBJ2-5
V: TRBV4-1
D: NA
CDR3: CASSRDGAVKETQYF

J: TRBJ1-5
V: TRBV30
D: NA
CDR3: CAWSVRSGQPQHF

J: TRBJ2-3
V: TRBV6-5
D: TRBD2
CDR3: CASGTGGLGTDTQYF

J: TRBJ1-6
V: TRBV6-5
D: NA
CDR3: CASRGVVGSPLHF

J: TRBJ2-2
V: TRBV30
D: NA
CDR3: CAWSVGGTGELFF

J: TRBJ2-7
V: TRBV27
D: TRBD1
CDR3: CASSFLSPRGLTYEQYF

J: TRBJ2-7
V: TRBV27
D: TRBD1
CDR3: CASSPRTGPSEQYF

J: TRBJ1-2
V: TRBV2
D: TRBD1
CDR3: CASREGTGKIYGYTF

J: TRBJ2-2
V: TRBV4-1
D: TRBD2
CDR3: CASRVRGGRNTGELFF

J: TRBJ2-4
V: TRBV6-5
D: NA
CDR3: CASMGSERAKNIQYF

J: TRBJ2-2
V: TRBV7-9
D: NA
CDR3: CASSLAGNTGELFF

J: TRBJ2-1
V: TRBV7-9
D: NA
CDR3: CASSLAFRGRSYNEQFF

J: TRBJ2-3
V: TRBV14
D: TRBD1
CDR3: CASSQWTGASTDTQYF

J: TRBJ1-5
V: TRBV6-5
D: NA
CDR3: CASSQGPNQPQHF

J: TRBJ2-1
V: TRBV30
D: TRBD2
CDR3: CAWSVARAGGPFF

J: TRBJ2-2
V: TRBV10-3
D: NA
CDR3: CAISGTSSGELFF

J: TRBJ2-7
V: TRBV7-9
D: NA
CDR3: CASSLAGGSAYEQYF

J: TRBJ2-5
V: TRBV2
D: NA
CDR3: CASSATRGQETQYF

J: TRBJ1-5
V: TRBV6-5
D: NA
CDR3: CASSGGGIHQPQHF

J: TRBJ1-2
V: TRBV5-6
D: NA
CDR3: CASSLFGTRQNYGYTF

J: TRBJ1-1
V: TRBV30
D: NA
CDR3: CAMEGQLNTEAFF

J: TRBJ1-4
V: TRBV15
D: NA
CDR3: CATSAHPYGGEKLFF

J: TRBJ1-5
V: TRBV27
D: TRBD1
CDR3: CASRQTGDNQPQHF

J: TRBJ2-7
V: TRBV4-1
D: NA
CDR3: CASSRLGDATYEQYF

J: TRBJ1-1
V: TRBV29-1
D: NA
CDR3: CSPAYSGIYTEAFF